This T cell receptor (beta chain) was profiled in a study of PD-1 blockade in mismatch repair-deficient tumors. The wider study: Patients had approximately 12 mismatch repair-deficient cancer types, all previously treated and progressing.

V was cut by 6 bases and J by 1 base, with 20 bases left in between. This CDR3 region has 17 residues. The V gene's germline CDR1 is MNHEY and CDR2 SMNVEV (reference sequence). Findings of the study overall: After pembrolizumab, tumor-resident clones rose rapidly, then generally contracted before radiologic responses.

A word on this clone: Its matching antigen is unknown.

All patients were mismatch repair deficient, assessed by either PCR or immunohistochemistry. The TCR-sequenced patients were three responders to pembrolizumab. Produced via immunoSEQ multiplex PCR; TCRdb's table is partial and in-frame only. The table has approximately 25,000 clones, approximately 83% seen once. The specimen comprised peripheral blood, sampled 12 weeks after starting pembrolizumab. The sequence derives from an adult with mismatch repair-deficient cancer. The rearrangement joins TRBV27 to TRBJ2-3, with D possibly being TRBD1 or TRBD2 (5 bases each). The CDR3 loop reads CASSPFRGRVRTDTQYF. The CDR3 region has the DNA TGTGCCAGCAGCCCGTTTCGGGGCAGAGTGCGCACAGATACGCAGTATTTT.